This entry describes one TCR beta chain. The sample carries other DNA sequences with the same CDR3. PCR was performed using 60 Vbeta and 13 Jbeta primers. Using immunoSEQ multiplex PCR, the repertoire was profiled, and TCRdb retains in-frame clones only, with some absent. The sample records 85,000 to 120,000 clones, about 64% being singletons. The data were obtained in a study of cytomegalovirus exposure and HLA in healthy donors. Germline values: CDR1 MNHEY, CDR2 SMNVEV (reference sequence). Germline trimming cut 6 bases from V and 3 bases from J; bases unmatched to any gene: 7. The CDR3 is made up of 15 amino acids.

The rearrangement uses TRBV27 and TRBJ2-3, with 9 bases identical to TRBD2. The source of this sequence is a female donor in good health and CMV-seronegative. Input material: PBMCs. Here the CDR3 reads CASSLTSGSTDTQYF. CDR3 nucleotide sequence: TGTGCCAGCAGCCTTACTAGCGGGTCTACAGATACGCAGTATTTT.